Below are 10 T cell receptor beta chains sequenced from a single sample in a study of T-cell memory formation after mild COVID-19. TCRdb called the 5' RACE reads again in MiXCR, with one record for every CDR3 protein. The sample carries roughly 450,000 distinct CDR3 sequences, 15% to 20% recorded once. The sample consisted of PBMCs or a T cell subset sorted from them (not recorded which). The receptors were sampled from an adult woman who had mild COVID-19 (a few samples of this study predate the infection). Cell type and time point are not known.

This clonotype was counted a few times. The V call is TRBV7-6, the J call TRBJ2-7; 10 positions match TRBD1. Germline assignment: CDR1 SGHVS and CDR2 FNYEAQ. This CDR3 comprises 15 residues. J was trimmed by 3 bases and V by 5 bases; bases with no gene match: 7. The CDR3 is CASSDSTGGFYEQYF. The CDR3, as DNA: TGTGCCAGCAGCGACTCGACAGGGGGCTTCTACGAGCAGTACTTC.

This clonotype was recorded at least ten times. V and J are TRBV20-1 and TRBJ2-7; TRBD2 matches at 10 bases. Trimming took 3 bases from V and 5 from J; bases not matched to a gene: 13. CDR3 length equals 16 residues. Germline CDR1 reads DFQATT; CDR2 reads SNEGSKA (reference sequence). The DNA of the CDR3 is TGCAGTGCTAGCGCCCTAGCGGGAGCTTCAATCCACGAGCAGTACTTC. It translates to CSASALAGASIHEQYF.

CDR3 DNA sequence: TGTGCCAGCAGTTTTGGGGGGCCGAACACTGAAGCTTTCTTT. Encoded protein: CASSFGGPNTEAFF. The rearrangement uses TRBV12-3 or TRBV12-4 and TRBJ1-1, with D perhaps matching TRBD1 (6 bases). The CDR3 runs 14 residues. Trimming cost V 3 bases and J 1 base, with 9 bases left between them.

The chain links TRBV12-3 or TRBV12-4 to TRBJ2-5; maybe TRBD1 (7 bases). The CDR3 is 15 amino acids. Trimming took off 6 bases at V and 3 bases at J, with 17 bases between the two ends. The CDR3 sequence: CASSPGGGPKETQYF. For the CDR3, the DNA is TGTGCCAGCAGCCCAGGGGGAGGACCAAAAGAGACCCAGTACTTC.

The chain links TRBV5-1 to TRBJ2-5; D is possibly TRBD1 (5 bases). Germline V gene lookup returns CDR1 SGHRS and CDR2 YFSETQ. The CDR3 runs to 14 residues. V shed 0 bases and J shed 2 bases, with 8 bases lying between them. The CDR3 reads CASSLEWTQETQYF. The CDR3, as DNA: TGCGCCAGCAGCTTGGAGTGGACACAAGAGACCCAGTACTTC.

This clonotype was counted only a few times. CDR3 coding DNA: TGCGCCAGCAGCCAAGATGTCCTCCGGGAGGCCGAGATATACAATGAGCAGTTCTTC. It codes for CASSQDVLREAEIYNEQFF. This chain joins TRBV4-3 and TRBJ2-1, with TRBD2 matching over 7 bases. CDR3 length equals 19 residues. V dropped 0 bases and J dropped 4; count of bases not matched to a gene: 15. Looked up from germline, CDR1 is LGHNA and CDR2 is YSLEER.

The table lists this clonotype with a few counts. A much larger clone is a single base away; this may be a read error. This chain connects TRBV6-2 or TRBV6-3 to TRBJ2-7, with D unclear. The germline V gene encodes CDR1 MNHEY and CDR2 SVGEGT. V was pared by 5 bases and J by 2 bases, with 4 bases between. The CDR3 extends over 11 amino acids. The CDR3 here is CASSDTYEQYF. The CDR3 DNA reads as TGTGCCAGCAGTGACACCTACGAGCAGTACTTC.

This clonotype appeared a few times. The chain links TRBV30 to TRBJ2-1; perhaps TRBD2 as D (5 bases). This CDR3 has 13 amino acids. V dropped 0 bases and J dropped 5 bases, with 8 bases sitting between them. CDR1 GTSNPN and CDR2 SVGIG come from the germline V gene (reference sequence). The DNA for the CDR3 is TGTGCCTGGAGTGTACACGGGAACAATGAGCAGTTCTTC. Protein: CAWSVHGNNEQFF. The complete variable domain, with remaining parts taken from reference TRBV30 and TRBJ2-1, reads SQTIHQWPATLVQPVGSPLSLECTVEGTSNPNLYWYRQAAGRGLQLLFYSVGIGQISSEVPQNLSASRPQDRQFILSSKKLLLSDSGFYLCAWSVHGNNEQFFGPGTRLTVL.

The chain joins TRBV7-9 to TRBJ2-1; TRBD2 aligns across 10 bases. The V gene's germline CDR1 is SEHNR and CDR2 FQNEAQ (reference sequence). The trim removed 4 bases at V and 6 bases at J, leaving 9 bases unmatched. The CDR3 consists of 16 residues. CDR3 in amino acids: CASSSFLAGVPNEQFF. In nucleotides, the CDR3 is TGTGCCAGCAGCTCATTCCTAGCGGGAGTCCCCAATGAGCAGTTCTTC.

This clonotype was detected a few times. The chain couples TRBV20-1 to TRBJ2-1, with a weak D call TRBD2 (6 bases). CDR1 and CDR2 from the germline V gene are DFQATT and SNEGSKA (reference sequence). This CDR3 has 14 amino acids. V was pared by 3 bases and J by 5 bases, with 14 bases between. The chain's CDR3 is CSARRNAGNNEQFF. CDR3 coding DNA: TGCAGTGCTAGGCGGAATGCGGGGAACAATGAGCAGTTCTTC.